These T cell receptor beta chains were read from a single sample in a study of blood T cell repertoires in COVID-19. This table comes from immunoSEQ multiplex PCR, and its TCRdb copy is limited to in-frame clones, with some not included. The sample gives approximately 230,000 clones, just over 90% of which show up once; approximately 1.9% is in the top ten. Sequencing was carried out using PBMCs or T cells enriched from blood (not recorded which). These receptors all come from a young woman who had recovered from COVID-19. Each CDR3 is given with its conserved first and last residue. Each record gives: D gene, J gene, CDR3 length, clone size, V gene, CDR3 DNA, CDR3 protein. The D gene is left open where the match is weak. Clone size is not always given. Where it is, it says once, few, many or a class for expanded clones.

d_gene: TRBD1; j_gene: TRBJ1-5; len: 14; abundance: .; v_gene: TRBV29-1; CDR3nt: TGCAGCGTTTCCGGGACAGGGGGAAATCAGCCCCAGCATTTT; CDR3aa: CSVSGTGGNQPQHF
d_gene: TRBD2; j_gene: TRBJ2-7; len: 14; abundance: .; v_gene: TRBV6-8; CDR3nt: TGTGCCGGCTTTGTTCGACTAGCGGGATGGGAGCAGTACTTC; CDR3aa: CAGFVRLAGWEQYF
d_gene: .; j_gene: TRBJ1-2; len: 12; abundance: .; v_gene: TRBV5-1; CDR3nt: TGCGCCAGCAGCTCCGACATTTACGGCTACACCTTC; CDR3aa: CASSSDIYGYTF
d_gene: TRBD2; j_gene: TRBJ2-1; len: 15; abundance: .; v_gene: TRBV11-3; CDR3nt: TGTGCCAGCAGCGGGACTAGCGGGCCGTACAATGAGCAGTTCTTC; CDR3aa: CASSGTSGPYNEQFF
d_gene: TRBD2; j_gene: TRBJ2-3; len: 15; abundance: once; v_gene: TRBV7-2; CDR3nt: TGTGCCAGCAGCTTAGTAGCGGGGAGGGCAGATACGCAGTATTTT; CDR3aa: CASSLVAGRADTQYF
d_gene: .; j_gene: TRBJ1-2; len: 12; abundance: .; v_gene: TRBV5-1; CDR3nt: TGCGCCAGCAGCGAAGGGGTCTATGGCTACACCTTC; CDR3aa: CASSEGVYGYTF
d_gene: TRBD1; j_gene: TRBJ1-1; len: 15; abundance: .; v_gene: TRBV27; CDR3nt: TGTGCCAGCAGTCTCACTATGACAGGGCTCACTGAAGCTTTCTTT; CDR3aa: CASSLTMTGLTEAFF
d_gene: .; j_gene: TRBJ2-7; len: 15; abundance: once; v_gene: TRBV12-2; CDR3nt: TGTGCAATCGCTTCCCTACTAGCGGGAGTGCCCGAGCAGTACTTC; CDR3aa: CAIASLLAGVPEQYF
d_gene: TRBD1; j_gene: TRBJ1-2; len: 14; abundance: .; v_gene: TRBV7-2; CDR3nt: TGTGCCAGCAGCTCCTGGACAGGGCTCTATGGCTACACCTTC; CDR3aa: CASSSWTGLYGYTF
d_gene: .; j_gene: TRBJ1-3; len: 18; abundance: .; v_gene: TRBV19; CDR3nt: TGTGCCAGTAGACAAGGCGTGTGGGGCAGACGCTCTGGAAACACCATATATTTT; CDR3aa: CASRQGVWGRRSGNTIYF
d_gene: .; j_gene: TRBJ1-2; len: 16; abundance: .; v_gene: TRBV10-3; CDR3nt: TGTGCCATCAGTGAGCCCACGTCCCCCCCCAGGGATGGCTACACCTTC; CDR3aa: CAISEPTSPPRDGYTF
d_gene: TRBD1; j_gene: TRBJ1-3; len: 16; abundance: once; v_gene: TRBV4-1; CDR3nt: TGCGCCAGCAGCCAACCGGGACAGGAGGTCGGAAACACCATATATTTT; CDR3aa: CASSQPGQEVGNTIYF
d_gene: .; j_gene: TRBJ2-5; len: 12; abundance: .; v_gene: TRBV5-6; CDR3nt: TGTGCCAGCAGCTTGCCGCAAGAGACCCAGTACTTC; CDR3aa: CASSLPQETQYF